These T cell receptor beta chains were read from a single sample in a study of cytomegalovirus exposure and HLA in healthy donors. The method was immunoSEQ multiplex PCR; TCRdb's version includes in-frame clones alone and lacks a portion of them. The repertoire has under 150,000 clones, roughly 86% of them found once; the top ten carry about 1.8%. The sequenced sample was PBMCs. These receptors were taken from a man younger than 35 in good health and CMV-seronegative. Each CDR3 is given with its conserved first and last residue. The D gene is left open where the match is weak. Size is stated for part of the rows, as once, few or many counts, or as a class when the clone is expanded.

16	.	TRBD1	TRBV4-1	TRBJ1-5	CASSQVTGLGNQPQHF	TGCGCCAGCAGCCAAGTGACAGGGTTGGGCAATCAGCCCCAGCATTTT
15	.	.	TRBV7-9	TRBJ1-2	CASSLVGTSAYGYTF	TGTGCCAGCAGCTTAGTGGGGACATCGGCCTATGGCTACACCTTC
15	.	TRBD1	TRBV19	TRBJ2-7	CASSNAGGRSYEQYF	TGTGCCAGTAGTAACGCAGGGGGCAGATCCTACGAGCAGTACTTC
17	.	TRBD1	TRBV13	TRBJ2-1	CASSSHEGQASYNEQFF	TGTGCCAGCAGCTCCCACGAGGGACAGGCATCCTACAATGAGCAGTTCTTC
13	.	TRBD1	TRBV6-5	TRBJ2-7	CASRRDSSSEQYF	TGTGCCAGCAGAAGGGACAGCTCCTCCGAGCAGTACTTC
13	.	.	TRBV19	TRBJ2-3	CATRDSGTDTQYF	TGTGCCACGCGGGACAGTGGCACAGATACGCAGTATTTT
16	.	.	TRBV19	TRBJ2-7	CASSTSNRVSAYEQYF	TGTGCCAGTAGTACTAGCAACAGGGTGAGCGCCTACGAGCAGTACTTC
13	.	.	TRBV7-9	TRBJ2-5	CASSLAIQETQYF	TGTGCCAGCAGCTTAGCCATTCAAGAGACCCAGTACTTC
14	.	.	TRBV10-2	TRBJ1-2	CASSERTDYYGYTF	TGCGCCAGCAGTGAGAGGACAGATTACTATGGCTACACCTTC
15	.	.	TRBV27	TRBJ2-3	CASSLLTPSTDTQYF	TGTGCCAGCAGTTTGCTAACCCCTAGCACAGATACGCAGTATTTT
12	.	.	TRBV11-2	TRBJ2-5	CASSGPQETQYF	TGTGCCAGCAGCGGGCCCCAAGAGACCCAGTACTTC
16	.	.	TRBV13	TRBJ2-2	CASSLGGARNTGELFF	TGTGCCAGCAGCTTAGGTGGGGCTCGGAACACCGGGGAGCTGTTTTTT
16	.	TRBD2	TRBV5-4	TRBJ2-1	CASSTSGAFSYNEQFF	TGTGCCAGCAGCACAAGCGGGGCCTTCTCCTACAATGAGCAGTTCTTC
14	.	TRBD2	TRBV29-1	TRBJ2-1	CSVRGGVNYNEQFF	TGCAGCGTTCGGGGGGGTGTTAACTACAATGAGCAGTTCTTC
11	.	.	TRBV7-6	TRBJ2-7	CASSLTGEQYF	TGTGCCAGCAGCCTCACAGGCGAGCAGTACTTC
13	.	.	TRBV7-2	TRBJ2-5	CASSLALQETQYF	TGTGCCAGCAGCTTAGCCTTACAAGAGACCCAGTACTTC
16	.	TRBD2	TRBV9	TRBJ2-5	CASSVSGGARAETQYF	TGTGCCAGCAGCGTCAGCGGGGGGGCCCGGGCGGAGACCCAGTACTTC
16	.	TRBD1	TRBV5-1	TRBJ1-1	CASSPTGARGNTEAFF	TGCGCCAGCAGCCCGACAGGGGCGCGCGGGAACACTGAAGCTTTCTTT
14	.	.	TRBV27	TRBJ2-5	CASSLEEGTQTQYF	TGTGCCAGCAGTTTAGAGGAGGGTACGCAGACCCAGTACTTC
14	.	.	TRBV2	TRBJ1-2	CASRGTPEPYGYTF	TGTGCCAGCAGGGGGACACCTGAACCATATGGCTACACCTTC
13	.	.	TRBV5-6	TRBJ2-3	CASSLRGADTQYF	TGTGCCAGCAGCTTGAGGGGTGCAGATACGCAGTATTTT
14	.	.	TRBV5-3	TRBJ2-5	CARSSPSEQETQYF	TGTGCCAGAAGCAGCCCTAGCGAGCAAGAGACCCAGTACTTC
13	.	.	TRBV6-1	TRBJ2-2	CASRYDSFGELFF	TGTGCCAGCAGATACGACTCATTCGGGGAGCTGTTTTTT
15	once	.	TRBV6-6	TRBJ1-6	CASRDGGIYNSPLHF	TGTGCCAGCAGGGACGGGGGGATTTATAATTCACCCCTCCACTTT
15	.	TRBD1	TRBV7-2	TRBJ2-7	CASSPGTGATYEQYF	TGTGCCAGCAGCCCTGGGACAGGCGCAACCTACGAGCAGTACTTC
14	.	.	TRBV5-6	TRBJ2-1	CASSLDYSYNEQFF	TGTGCCAGCAGCTTGGACTACTCCTACAATGAGCAGTTCTTC